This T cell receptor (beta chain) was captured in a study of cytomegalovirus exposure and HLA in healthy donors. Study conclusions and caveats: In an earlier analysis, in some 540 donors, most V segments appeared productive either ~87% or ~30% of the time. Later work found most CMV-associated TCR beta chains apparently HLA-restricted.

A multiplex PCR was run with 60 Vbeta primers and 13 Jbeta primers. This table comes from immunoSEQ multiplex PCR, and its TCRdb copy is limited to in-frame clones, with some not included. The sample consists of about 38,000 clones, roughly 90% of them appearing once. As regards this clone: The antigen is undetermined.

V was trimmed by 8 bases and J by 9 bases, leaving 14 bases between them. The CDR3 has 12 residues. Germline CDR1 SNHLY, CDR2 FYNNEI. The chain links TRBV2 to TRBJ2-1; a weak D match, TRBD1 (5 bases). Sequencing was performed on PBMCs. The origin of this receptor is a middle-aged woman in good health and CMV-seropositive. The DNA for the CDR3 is TGTGCCAGCGGACCGCAGGGTTGTGAGCAGTTCTTC. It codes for CASGPQGCEQFF.